This is a list of T cell receptor beta chains from one sample in a study of shared clonotypes between healthy human individuals. Some clones are missing from TCRdb's copy, which holds only in-frame ones; the method was immunoSEQ multiplex PCR. The table includes about 2 million clones, 90% to 95% detected once. The sequencing input was naive CD4+ T cells sorted from blood. These receptors were taken from a man younger than 35 in good health. The CDR3 runs from the conserved cysteine through the conserved F or W. A D gene is named only where the DNA matches it firmly.

d_call: -; cdr3_length: 14; j_call: TRBJ2-1; v_call: TRBV9; cdr3_aa: CASSGGSSYNEQFF; cdr3_nt: TGTGCCAGCAGCGGGGGAAGCTCCTACAATGAGCAGTTCTTC
d_call: -; cdr3_length: 14; j_call: TRBJ2-7; v_call: TRBV5-6; cdr3_aa: CASSFLSGTREQYF; cdr3_nt: TGTGCCAGCAGCTTTTTGTCGGGGACACGCGAGCAGTACTTC
d_call: TRBD2; cdr3_length: 17; j_call: TRBJ2-1; v_call: TRBV7-2; cdr3_aa: CASSPQVLAGAVNEQFF; cdr3_nt: TGTGCCAGCAGCCCTCAGGTACTAGCGGGAGCGGTCAATGAGCAGTTCTTC
d_call: TRBD2; cdr3_length: 15; j_call: TRBJ2-3; v_call: TRBV11-3; cdr3_aa: CASSLGLGNTDTQYF; cdr3_nt: TGTGCCAGCAGCTTGGGACTAGGAAACACAGATACGCAGTATTTT
d_call: -; cdr3_length: 16; j_call: TRBJ1-6; v_call: TRBV15; cdr3_aa: CATSRDTLAENSPLHF; cdr3_nt: TGTGCCACCAGCAGAGATACCCTCGCCGAAAATTCACCCCTCCACTTT
d_call: TRBD2; cdr3_length: 15; j_call: TRBJ2-3; v_call: TRBV30; cdr3_aa: CARGGLAGGGDTQYF; cdr3_nt: TGTGCCCGGGGGGGTCTAGCGGGAGGTGGAGATACGCAGTATTTT
d_call: -; cdr3_length: 16; j_call: TRBJ1-5; v_call: TRBV4-2; cdr3_aa: CASSQNTGAGVQPQHF; cdr3_nt: TGTGCCAGCAGCCAGAATACAGGAGCGGGCGTTCAGCCCCAGCATTTT
d_call: -; cdr3_length: 15; j_call: TRBJ2-1; v_call: TRBV15; cdr3_aa: CATARGGPYYNEQFF; cdr3_nt: TGTGCCACCGCTCGGGGTGGGCCCTATTACAATGAGCAGTTCTTC
d_call: -; cdr3_length: 16; j_call: TRBJ1-2; v_call: TRBV7-9; cdr3_aa: CASSSRGTPANYGYTF; cdr3_nt: TGTGCCAGCAGCTCCCGCGGGACCCCAGCTAACTATGGCTACACCTTC
d_call: -; cdr3_length: 12; j_call: TRBJ2-7; v_call: TRBV5-1; cdr3_aa: CASSYGDYEQYF; cdr3_nt: TGCGCCAGCAGCTACGGAGACTACGAGCAGTACTTC
d_call: TRBD2; cdr3_length: 15; j_call: TRBJ2-7; v_call: TRBV11-2; cdr3_aa: CASSLWTSGRDEQYF; cdr3_nt: TGTGCCAGCAGCTTGTGGACTAGCGGGAGGGACGAGCAGTACTTC
d_call: -; cdr3_length: 14; j_call: TRBJ2-5; v_call: TRBV18; cdr3_aa: CASSVTAPEGTQYF; cdr3_nt: TGTGCCAGCTCCGTGACAGCGCCGGAGGGGACCCAGTACTTC
d_call: -; cdr3_length: 15; j_call: TRBJ1-6; v_call: TRBV10-2; cdr3_aa: CASSEGGAVSTPLHF; cdr3_nt: TGCGCCAGCAGTGAAGGTGGGGCGGTATCTACACCCCTCCACTTT
d_call: -; cdr3_length: 14; j_call: TRBJ1-5; v_call: TRBV23-1; cdr3_aa: CASSQAGPDQPQHF; cdr3_nt: TGCGCCAGCAGTCAGGCAGGGCCTGATCAGCCCCAGCATTTT
d_call: -; cdr3_length: 13; j_call: TRBJ1-6; v_call: TRBV7-2; cdr3_aa: CASSRDYNSPLHF; cdr3_nt: TGTGCCAGCAGCCGGGACTATAATTCACCCCTCCACTTT